One sample yielded the 30 T cell receptor beta chains listed below, sequenced in a study of graft-versus-host responses after intestinal transplantation (dated by TCRdb to the early 2020s). The library was made by the immunoSEQ multiplex PCR assay. In TCRdb, the immuneACCESS table is reduced to in-frame sequences with V and J assigned. These tables do not hold every clone; where another copy was compared, an unresolved V gene accounts for under half, and the others remain unexplained. In this sample the table shows more than 75,000 clones, 75% to 95% of which occur a single time. The ten largest clonotypes hold 0.3% to 0.35% of the sample. The time point label, read with the paper, signifies: cells obtained before transplantation from donor or recipient. The antigens for these receptors are not known. Sequences were derived from unstimulated CD4+ T cells sorted from spleen or lymph node cells, sampled before transplant. Receptor source: a human donor who was the organ donor for an intestinal transplant.

V usage is TRBV7-3 and J usage is TRBJ1-2, with a weak D call TRBD1 (5 bases). V was cut by 5 bases and J by 2 bases, with 9 bases left in between. In germline, CDR1 is SGHTA, CDR2 FQGTGA. This CDR3 contains 13 residues. DNA for the CDR3: TGTGCCAGCAGCCCCGACAGAAACTATGGCTACACCTTC. Translated, it gives CASSPDRNYGYTF.

The rearrangement uses TRBV27 and TRBJ2-1; 8 nucleotides match TRBD1. This CDR3 has 15 residues. The junction had 8 bases not matched to a gene; V was cut back by 6 bases and J by 4 bases. Germline V gene data show CDR1 as MNHEY and CDR2 as SMNVEV (reference sequence). In DNA, the CDR3 is TGTGCCAGCAGCAAAGACAGGGGTTATTACAATGAGCAGTTCTTC. It yields the protein CASSKDRGYYNEQFF.

V usage is TRBV9 and J usage is TRBJ2-1, with 8 bases that match TRBD2. The J segment lost 1 base and the V segment lost 1 base, leaving 7 bases of the junction unmatched. The CDR3 spans 17 residues. CDR1 is SGDLS, CDR2 YYNGEE, per germline. The chain's CDR3 is CASSVRSSGVSYNEQFF. In DNA, the CDR3 is TGTGCCAGCAGCGTACGGAGTAGCGGGGTATCCTACAATGAGCAGTTCTTC.

The rearrangement uses TRBV10-3 and TRBJ1-1; possibly TRBD1 for D (6 bases). V lost 7 bases to trimming and J lost 3 bases, with 21 bases between them. The CDR3 totals 16 residues. CDR1 ENHRY and CDR2 SYGVKD come from the germline V gene. CDR3 region: CAIMERGFGMDTEAFF. The CDR3, as DNA: TGTGCCATCATGGAGAGGGGGTTTGGGATGGACACTGAAGCTTTCTTT.

This chain joins TRBV5-1 and TRBJ2-6; a weak D match, TRBD2 (5 bases). Trimming removed 0 bases at V and 2 bases at J, with 9 bases between. Germline V gene sequence: CDR1 SGHRS, CDR2 YFSETQ. This CDR3 region has 16 residues. The CDR3 DNA reads TGCGCCAGCAGCTTGGCCGTCGGGACTGGGGCCAACGTCCTGACTTTC. It translates to CASSLAVGTGANVLTF.

The chain employs TRBV27 and TRBJ2-3; 8 bases are a match to TRBD2. CDR3 size: 15 residues. Germline V gene lookup returns CDR1 MNHEY and CDR2 SMNVEV (reference sequence). V dropped 9 bases and J dropped 5; count of bases not matched to a gene: 13. The DNA of the CDR3 is TGTGCCAGTAATTTCATCGGGGGGGCTTTAGATACGCAGTATTTT. As protein: CASNFIGGALDTQYF.

In nucleotides, the CDR3 is TGCGCCAGCAGCTCGGACGGGACAGCTCTCCAAGAGACCCAGTACTTC. This gives the protein CASSSDGTALQETQYF. The chain combines TRBV5-1 with TRBJ2-5, with 7 nucleotides matching TRBD1. CDR3 size: 16 residues. Trimming took 3 bases from V and 1 from J; bases not matched to a gene: 9. Germline assignment: CDR1 SGHRS and CDR2 YFSETQ. The variable domain in full, completed from reference TRBV5-1 and TRBJ2-5, reads KAGVTQTPRYLIKTRGQQVTLSCSPISGHRSVSWYQQTPGQGLQFLFEYFSETQRNKGNFPGRFSGRQFSNSRSEMNVSTLELGDSALYLCASSSDGTALQETQYFGPGTRLLVL.

The genes are TRBV7-9 and TRBJ1-4; TRBD1 matches at 7 bases. Unmatched junction bases numbered 14, after V lost 5 bases and J lost 5 bases. CDR1 and CDR2 (germline): SEHNR, FQNEAQ (reference sequence). This CDR3 is 17 amino acids long. The CDR3 region is CASSILLPGQPNEKLFF. Here the CDR3 DNA reads TGTGCCAGCAGCATACTCCTTCCGGGACAGCCGAATGAAAAACTGTTTTTT.

This chain links TRBV4-1 with TRBJ2-7; 10 bases line up with TRBD2. In germline, CDR1 is MGHRA, CDR2 YSYEKL. Trimming cost V 4 bases and J 7 bases; bases outside gene matches: 19. The CDR3 runs to 18 residues. CDR3 in amino acids: CASSLKPLLLSGGGEQYF. In DNA form, the CDR3 reads TGCGCCAGCAGCCTCAAGCCGTTGCTACTAAGCGGGGGGGGAGAGCAGTACTTC.

This rearrangement joins TRBV28 to TRBJ1-1, with 10 bases aligning to TRBD1. The CDR3 consists of 17 residues. CDR1 and CDR2 from the germline V gene are MDHEN and SYDVKM. The V segment lost 7 bases and the J segment 0 bases; nucleotides outside the gene matches: 11. CDR3 protein: CASTVTGGAYLNTEAFF. The DNA of the CDR3 is TGTGCCAGCACCGTGACAGGGGGCGCCTACTTGAACACTGAAGCTTTCTTT.

This chain uses TRBV7-9 with TRBJ2-5; TRBD1 is a possible D gene (6 bases). V lost 3 bases, J lost 6 bases, and 20 bases lay in between. Germline CDR1 and CDR2: SEHNR and FQNEAQ (reference sequence). The CDR3 is 16 residues long. Here the CDR3 DNA reads TGTGCCAGCAGCTTTGGACAGAGAGATAGTTGGAAGACCCAGTACTTC. Protein sequence: CASSFGQRDSWKTQYF.

This chain connects TRBV6-1 to TRBJ1-1; TRBD1 aligns across 7 bases. Trimming took 6 bases from V and 7 from J; bases not matched to a gene: 8. CDR3 size: 13 residues. The germline V gene encodes CDR1 MNHNS and CDR2 SASEGT. CDR3: CASRLTGWDEAFF. As DNA, the CDR3 is TGTGCCAGCAGGTTGACAGGGTGGGATGAAGCTTTCTTT.

The rearrangement joins TRBV6-5 to TRBJ2-7, with TRBD1 matching 7 bases. In germline, CDR1 is MNHEY, CDR2 SVGAGI. CDR3 length equals 15 residues. Trimming removed 6 bases from V and 1 base from J; junction bases left unmatched: 9. The CDR3 reads CASRKRGRNSYEQYF. The CDR3 coding sequence is TGTGCCAGCAGGAAAAGGGGGCGAAATTCCTACGAGCAGTACTTC.

The genes are TRBV9 and TRBJ1-2; D perhaps matches TRBD1 (6 bases). Between the trimmed V and J ends, which lost 4 bases and 4 bases, there was a span of 17 bases. Looked up from germline, CDR1 is SGDLS and CDR2 is YYNGEE. The CDR3 runs to 15 residues. The CDR3 nucleotides read TGTGCCAGCAGCAACCGACAGGTCGGTTTCTATGGCTACACCTTC. It yields the protein CASSNRQVGFYGYTF.

This clone turned up a few times. The chain recombines TRBV2 with TRBJ2-5; perhaps TRBD2 as D (6 bases). The CDR3 runs 12 residues. V lost 9 bases, J lost 0 bases, and 8 bases lay in between. Germline-derived CDR1 and CDR2 are SNHLY and FYNNEI. CDR3 protein: CASLAYQETQYF. In DNA form, the CDR3 reads TGTGCCAGTCTAGCGTACCAAGAGACCCAGTACTTC.

The CDR3: CASSKREEQNTEAFF. The DNA of the CDR3 is TGTGCCAGCAGCAAGAGGGAGGAACAGAACACTGAAGCTTTCTTT. The V and J genes are TRBV21-1 and TRBJ1-1. TRBV21-1 is described as a pseudogene. This CDR3 contains 15 residues.

The V gene is TRBV5-4, the J gene TRBJ2-1; D remains ambiguous. Germline V gene data show CDR1 as SGHNT and CDR2 as YYREEE (reference sequence). The CDR3 extends over 15 amino acids. Trimming took 2 bases from V and 0 from J, leaving 9 bases between them. CDR3 residues: CASSFAASSYNEQFF. The DNA for the CDR3 is TGTGCCAGCAGCTTCGCCGCGAGCTCCTACAATGAGCAGTTCTTC. The full variable domain, in which reference TRBV5-4 and TRBJ2-1 provide the parts outside the CDR3, is ETGVTQSPTHLIKTRGQQVTLRCSSQSGHNTVSWYQQALGQGPQFIFQYYREEENGRGNFPPRFSGLQFPNYSSELNVNALELDDSALYLCASSFAASSYNEQFFGPGTRLTVL.

This chain uses TRBV7-3 with TRBJ2-1; D unresolved. This CDR3 comprises 14 residues. Germline CDR1 SGHTA, CDR2 FQGTGA. Trimming pared 0 bases from V and 5 bases from J, leaving 8 bases between. CDR3 region: CASSLTYRDNEQFF. As DNA, the CDR3 is TGTGCCAGCAGCTTAACCTACAGAGACAATGAGCAGTTCTTC.

CDR3 bases: TGTGCCAGCTCACCTCAGTCGAGCACAGGGGGCACCGGGGAGCTGTTTTTT. Its protein is CASSPQSSTGGTGELFF. The chain joins TRBV18 to TRBJ2-2, with 8 bases matching TRBD1. This CDR3 region has 17 residues. V was pared by 3 bases and J by 4 bases, with 10 bases of the junction left unmatched. From germline, CDR1 is KGHSH and CDR2 LQKENI.

The gene calls are TRBV30 and TRBJ1-3; D gene unclear. This CDR3 region has 15 residues. Trimming left V 3 bases short and J 0 bases short, with 12 bases between. Per the germline V gene, CDR1 is GTSNPN and CDR2 is SVGIG (reference sequence). The CDR3 DNA reads TGTGCCTGGAGATACCTAAAGAGCTCTGGAAACACCATATATTTT. This gives the protein CAWRYLKSSGNTIYF.

This clone was counted a single time. The chain uses TRBV7-8 and TRBJ1-2; 7 bases map to TRBD1. From germline, CDR1 is SGHVS and CDR2 FQNEAQ. V lost 1 base, J lost 8 bases, and 1 base stayed unmatched. The length of the CDR3 is 12 residues. As DNA, the CDR3 is TGTGCCAGCAGCTTAGACAGGGGCGGCTACACCTTC. Encoded protein: CASSLDRGGYTF.

For the CDR3, the DNA is TGTGCCAGCAGCCGGAGGGACAGGGGATTCTATGGCTACACCTTC. Amino acids: CASSRRDRGFYGYTF. This chain uses TRBV6-5 with TRBJ1-2; 10 bases align to TRBD1. The CDR3 extends over 15 amino acids. J gave up 4 bases and V 6 bases, and 8 bases lay outside the gene matches. Germline lookup yields CDR1 MNHEY and CDR2 SVGAGI.

This clone appeared once. The rearrangement joins TRBV27 to TRBJ2-7; D is unclear. Germline V gene sequence: CDR1 MNHEY, CDR2 SMNVEV (reference sequence). This CDR3 comprises 14 residues. V was trimmed by 6 bases and J by 5 bases, leaving 17 bases between them. CDR3 DNA sequence: TGTGCCAGCAGCTCTCTCGTCCTTCGAGACGAGCAGTACTTC. Translated, it gives CASSSLVLRDEQYF.

The chain recombines TRBV11-2 with TRBJ2-1; 12 nucleotides align to TRBD1. Germline CDR1 and CDR2: SGHAT and FQNNGV. V shed 6 bases, J shed 1 base, and the junction held 10 bases outside the gene matches. The CDR3 loop spans 18 amino acids. CDR3 DNA sequence: TGTGCCAGCAGTCGAAGGGACAGGGGGCGGTGGTCCTACAATGAGCAGTTCTTC. This gives the protein CASSRRDRGRWSYNEQFF.

The chain has TRBV7-2 and TRBJ2-6; D unresolved. V lost 2 bases to trimming and J lost 2 bases, with 13 bases between them. Germline V gene sequence: CDR1 SGHTA, CDR2 FQGNSA. This CDR3 spans 17 amino acids. The CDR3: CASSLQPRVPGANVLTF. Here the CDR3 DNA reads TGTGCCAGCAGCTTACAACCACGGGTTCCTGGGGCCAACGTCCTGACTTTC.

The rearrangement links TRBV7-8 to TRBJ2-7; D not certain. The V gene's germline CDR1 is SGHVS and CDR2 FQNEAQ. V was shortened by 6 bases and J by 2 bases, with 11 bases between the two germline ends. This CDR3 comprises 13 residues. The CDR3 loop reads CASSAGYTYEQYF. CDR3 sequence (DNA): TGTGCCAGCAGTGCAGGATACACCTACGAGCAGTACTTC.

This clone was seen a single time. V is TRBV4-2 and J is TRBJ2-1; D remains ambiguous. The V and J ends lost 0 bases and 1 base respectively, with 4 bases between them. This CDR3 has 14 residues. Germline V gene lookup returns CDR1 LGHNA and CDR2 YNFKEQ. In nucleotides, the CDR3 is TGTGCCAGCAGCCAAGATCTTTCCTACAATGAGCAGTTCTTC. It yields the protein CASSQDLSYNEQFF.

This chain uses TRBV11-3 with TRBJ2-3, with 12 bases aligning to TRBD2. V trimming: 5 bases; J trimming: 4 bases; junction bases outside the gene matches: 4. CDR1 and CDR2 from the germline V gene are SGHNT and YENEEA. The CDR3 runs 15 residues. This chain's CDR3 is CASSALAGGSDTQYF. The CDR3, as DNA: TGTGCCAGCAGCGCACTAGCGGGGGGTTCAGATACGCAGTATTTT.

J is TRBJ1-4 and V is TRBV30; D is perhaps TRBD1 (5 bases). Germline V gives CDR1 GTSNPN, CDR2 SVGIG (reference sequence). Trimming took 5 bases from V and 4 from J, leaving 8 bases between them. The CDR3 spans 12 residues. CDR3 DNA: TGTGCCTGGGGTCAGGGTAATGAAAAACTGTTTTTT. Protein: CAWGQGNEKLFF. Full variable domain (missing parts from reference TRBV30 and TRBJ1-4): SQTIHQWPATLVQPVGSPLSLECTVEGTSNPNLYWYRQAAGRGLQLLFYSVGIGQISSEVPQNLSASRPQDRQFILSSKKLLLSDSGFYLCAWGQGNEKLFFGSGTQLSVL.

The CDR3 reads CASSAGGELFF. The CDR3, as DNA: TGTGCCAGCAGTGCGGGCGGGGAGCTGTTTTTT. The rearrangement links TRBV2 to TRBJ2-2; D call uncertain. Trimming left V 4 bases short and J 7 bases short, with 4 bases between. Germline CDR1 reads SNHLY; CDR2 reads FYNNEI. This CDR3 is built from 11 residues.